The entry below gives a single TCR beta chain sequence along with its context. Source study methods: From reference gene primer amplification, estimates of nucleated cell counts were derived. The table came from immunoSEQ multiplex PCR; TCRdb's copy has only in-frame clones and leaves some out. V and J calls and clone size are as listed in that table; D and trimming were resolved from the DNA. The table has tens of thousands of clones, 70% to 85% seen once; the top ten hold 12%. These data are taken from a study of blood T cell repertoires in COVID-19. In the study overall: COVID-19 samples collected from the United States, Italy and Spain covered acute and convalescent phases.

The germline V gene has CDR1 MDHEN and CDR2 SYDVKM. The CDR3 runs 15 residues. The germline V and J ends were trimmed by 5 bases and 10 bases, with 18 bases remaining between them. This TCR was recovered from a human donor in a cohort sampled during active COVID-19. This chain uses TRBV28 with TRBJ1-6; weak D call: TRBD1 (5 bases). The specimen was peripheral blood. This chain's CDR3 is CASSLLGQGSSPLHF. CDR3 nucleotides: TGTGCCAGCAGTCTCCTGGGGCAGGGTAGCTCACCCCTCCACTTT. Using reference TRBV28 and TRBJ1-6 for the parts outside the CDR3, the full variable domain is DVKVTQSSRYLVKRTGEKVFLECVQDMDHENMFWYRQDPGLGLRLIYFSYDVKMKEKGDIPEGYSVSREKKERFSLILESASTNQTSMYLCASSLLGQGSSPLHFGNGTRLTVT.